Presented here are 20 T cell receptor beta chains from one specimen sequenced in a study of regulatory T cells in long-lasting Graves disease. iRepertoire HTBI primers and Arm-PCR of CDR3 regions built TCR beta libraries. MiXCR was run by TCRdb on the multiplex PCR reads, yielding one entry per CDR3 protein. The table includes a few hundred thousand distinct CDR3 sequences, approximately 25% detected once. The time point denotes: persistent/refractory GD, antithyroid drugs over 5 years with positive TRAb. RNA isolated from PBMCs was used to make the TCR library. Sequenced here: peripheral blood mononuclear cells (PBMCs), sampled when the disease was refractory, from a patient treated with antithyroid drugs. The receptors come from a woman aged 40 to 49 with Graves disease.

This clonotype appeared many times. The chain links TRBV6-2 or TRBV6-3 to TRBJ2-4; the D is unclear. Looked up from germline, CDR1 is MNHEY and CDR2 is SVGEGT. Trimming took 0 bases from V and 6 from J, leaving 9 bases between them. CDR3 length: 14 residues. CDR3 amino acids: CASSYSSSRNIQYF. The CDR3 DNA sequence: TGTGCCAGCAGTTACTCGAGTTCTCGAAACATTCAGTACTTC.

The CDR3: CATSSGNSGSQYF. The CDR3 bases are TGTGCCACCAGCAGCGGGAATTCGGGGAGTCAGTACTTC. V and J are TRBV15 and TRBJ2-7, with a tentative D call TRBD2 (5 bases). V lost 3 bases and J 10 bases, leaving 16 bases between the germline ends. Germline CDR1 is LNHNV and CDR2 is YYDKDF (reference sequence). The CDR3 sequence is 13 residues long. The full variable domain, in which reference TRBV15 and TRBJ2-7 provide the parts outside the CDR3, is DAMVIQNPRYQVTQFGKPVTLSCSQTLNHNVMYWYQQKSSQAPKLLFHYYDKDFNNEADTPDNFQSRRPNTSFCFLDIRSPGLGDTAMYLCATSSGNSGSQYFGPGTRLTVT.

This clonotype has a count of ten or more. The V and J genes are TRBV6-2 or TRBV6-3 and TRBJ2-5; D unresolved. Germline CDR1 reads MNHEY; CDR2 reads SVGEGT. Trimming took 6 bases from V and 5 from J, leaving 7 bases between them. This CDR3 contains 11 residues. The CDR3: CASREGETQYF. The CDR3 bases are TGTGCCAGCAGGGAAGGGGAGACCCAGTACTTC.

This clonotype was seen at least ten times. At one boundary the junction diverges from the germline segment, which might be a read error. This chain links TRBV2 with TRBJ1-4; tentatively, D is TRBD1 (6 bases). The CDR3 has 13 amino acids. Germline loops: CDR1 SNHLY, CDR2 FYNNEI. The CDR3 sequence is CASRGTSNGKLFF. The CDR3 coding sequence is TGTGCCAGCAGGGGGACAAGCAATGGAAAACTGTTTTTT.

This chain joins TRBV6-1 and TRBJ1-1; D is unclear. Per the germline V gene, CDR1 is MNHNS and CDR2 is SASEGT. V was clipped by 4 bases and J by 1 base, with 10 bases between them. The CDR3 is 14 residues long. DNA for the CDR3: TGTGCCAGCAGTGGCGGGATTCCGAACACTGAAGCTTTCTTT. Amino acid sequence: CASSGGIPNTEAFF.

Ten or more counts support this clonotype. Here the CDR3 reads CASSSTGKTIYEQYF. The CDR3 region has the DNA TGTGCCAGCAGCTCCACAGGGAAAACAATTTACGAGCAGTACTTC. The rearrangement uses TRBV7-2 and TRBJ2-7, with D possibly matching TRBD1 (6 bases). Looked up from germline, CDR1 is SGHTA and CDR2 is FQGNSA. The CDR3 sequence is 15 residues long. V was clipped by 4 bases and J by 4 bases, with 17 bases between them.

This chain joins TRBV4-1 and TRBJ1-2, with D possibly being TRBD1 (5 bases). CDR1 MGHRA and CDR2 YSYEKL come from the germline V gene. This CDR3 comprises 17 residues. Trimming pared 0 bases from V and 4 bases from J, leaving 18 bases between. In nucleotides, the CDR3 is TGCGCCAGCAGCCAAGATGAGGGACGCCCAGGCGGCTATGGCTACACCTTC. It translates to CASSQDEGRPGGYGYTF.

This clonotype was detected only a few times. The chain links TRBV29-1 to TRBJ2-7; a weak D match, TRBD2 (6 bases). Trimming took 5 bases from V and 4 from J, leaving 15 bases between them. CDR1 and CDR2 (germline): SQVTM, ANQGSEA. The CDR3 length is 13 residues. CDR3 nucleotides: TGCAGCGTTTCCGGGAGTGGAATTTACGAGCAGTACTTC. This encodes CSVSGSGIYEQYF.

The genes are TRBV5-1 and TRBJ1-1, with 10 bases fitting TRBD1. V was pared by 4 bases and J by 4 bases, with 7 bases of the junction left unmatched. Germline loops: CDR1 SGHRS, CDR2 YFSETQ. CDR3 length: 15 residues. CDR3 loop: CASSGGDRGPTEAFF. DNA for the CDR3: TGCGCCAGCAGCGGGGGGGACAGGGGACCCACTGAAGCTTTCTTT.

This clonotype was recorded at least ten times. The chain links TRBV28 to TRBJ1-2; D is ambiguous. The germline V and J ends were trimmed by 3 bases and 2 bases, with 7 bases remaining between them. The CDR3 has 13 amino acids. The germline V gene has CDR1 MDHEN and CDR2 SYDVKM. CDR3 sequence reads: CASSFRQNYGYTF. As DNA, the CDR3 is TGTGCCAGCAGTTTCAGGCAGAACTATGGCTACACCTTC.

Only a few counts were recorded for this clonotype. The J gene is TRBJ2-7, the V gene TRBV5-1; D might be TRBD2 (6 bases). Trimming shortened V by 5 bases and J by 0 bases, and 21 bases separated the two germline ends. CDR1 and CDR2 from the germline V gene are SGHRS and YFSETQ. CDR3 length: 17 residues. The CDR3 DNA reads TGCGCCAGCAGGTGGGGTCTCGGGACTCAAATCTCCTACGAGCAGTACTTC. The encoded protein is CASRWGLGTQISYEQYF.

This clonotype was seen repeatedly, ten times or more. V is TRBV11-2 and J is TRBJ1-4; D not resolved. The CDR3 has 16 amino acids. Germline CDR1 SGHAT, CDR2 FQNNGV. V dropped 5 bases and J dropped 5 bases, with 18 bases sitting between them. Here the CDR3 DNA reads TGTGCCAGCAGCCGCTTCGGTGGCAGGAAGAATGAAAAACTGTTTTTT. It is translated as CASSRFGGRKNEKLFF.

The chain is built from TRBV20-1 and TRBJ2-5, with D perhaps TRBD2 (6 bases). Per the germline V gene, CDR1 is DFQATT and CDR2 is SNEGSKA (reference sequence). V shed 5 bases and J shed 2 bases, with 12 bases lying between them. The CDR3 length is 13 residues. CDR3 amino acids: CSAVGLEQETQYF. The CDR3 region has the DNA TGCAGTGCTGTGGGACTTGAGCAAGAGACCCAGTACTTC.

The rearrangement joins TRBV28 to TRBJ1-1; 8 bases are a match to TRBD1. This CDR3 contains 13 residues. The germline gives CDR1 MDHEN, CDR2 SYDVKM. The V and J ends lost 7 bases and 5 bases, in that order; junction bases with no gene match: 6. The CDR3 is CASKITGGTEAFF. Here the CDR3 DNA reads TGTGCCAGCAAAATCACAGGGGGGACTGAAGCTTTCTTT.

In its sample, this clonotype was seen many times. This chain links TRBV11-2 with TRBJ2-7; TRBD1 might be the D (6 bases). CDR3 size: 14 residues. Trimming removed 5 bases at V and 2 bases at J, with 13 bases between. Germline lookup yields CDR1 SGHAT and CDR2 FQNNGV. For the CDR3, the DNA is TGTGCCAGCAGCCGTCGGACAGCACCCTACGAGCAGTACTTC. Translation: CASSRRTAPYEQYF.

V gene TRBV7-8 combines with J gene TRBJ2-1; 8 bases align to TRBD2. This CDR3 has 16 residues. J was trimmed by 0 bases and V by 2 bases; bases with no gene match: 3. Looked up from germline, CDR1 is SGHVS and CDR2 is FQNEAQ. In DNA form, the CDR3 reads TGTGCCAGCAGCTTACTAGCGGGCTCCTCCTACAATGAGCAGTTCTTC. Its protein is CASSLLAGSSYNEQFF. The full variable domain, with the rest looked up from reference TRBV7-8 and TRBJ2-1, is GAGVSQSPRYKVAKRGQDVALRCDPISGHVSLFWYQQALGQGPEFLTYFQNEAQLDKSGLPSDRFFAERPEGSVSTLKIQRTQQEDSAVYLCASSLLAGSSYNEQFFGPGTRLTVL.

The sample holds a few counts of this clonotype. The chain joins TRBV19 to TRBJ2-7; D gene uncertain. CDR1 and CDR2 from the germline V gene are LNHDA and SQIVND (reference sequence). The CDR3 extends over 13 amino acids. Trimming left V 3 bases short and J 2 bases short, with 8 bases between. As DNA, the CDR3 is TGTGCCAGTAGTATTGTGGCCGCCTACGAGCAGTACTTC. Residues: CASSIVAAYEQYF.

The CDR3 coding sequence is TGTGCCAGCAGCCAAGAAGTTCCCTCCTCTGGGGCCAACGTCCTGACTTTC. Translating it yields CASSQEVPSSGANVLTF. The chain employs TRBV14 and TRBJ2-6; D not certain. Germline assignment: CDR1 SGHDN and CDR2 FVKESK. The CDR3 runs to 17 residues. Trimming took off 0 bases at V and 0 bases at J, with 9 bases between the two ends.

About this clonotype itself: With a far larger clone one base away, a read error is the likely cause. This likely comes from a read error, as the CDR3 has no conserved phenylalanine or tryptophan at its end. V usage is TRBV27 and J usage is TRBJ1-6; D possibly corresponds to TRBD1 (6 bases). CDR1 is MNHEY and CDR2 is SMNVEV in the germline V gene (reference sequence). The germline V and J ends were trimmed by 6 bases and 11 bases, with 14 bases remaining between them. The CDR3 contains 13 residues. The CDR3 coding sequence is TGTGCCAGCAGCCGGCACCCAGGGGCACCCCTCCACTCT. Translated: CASSRHPGAPLHS.

V gene TRBV24-1 combines with J gene TRBJ2-3; weak D call: TRBD2 (6 bases). CDR3 length equals 15 residues. Germline V lookup: CDR1 KGHDR, CDR2 SFDVKD. Trimming cost V 8 bases and J 0 bases, with 14 bases left between them. The CDR3 coding sequence is TGTGCCACCAATGACGAGGGGACTAGCACAGATACGCAGTATTTT. Its translation: CATNDEGTSTDTQYF.